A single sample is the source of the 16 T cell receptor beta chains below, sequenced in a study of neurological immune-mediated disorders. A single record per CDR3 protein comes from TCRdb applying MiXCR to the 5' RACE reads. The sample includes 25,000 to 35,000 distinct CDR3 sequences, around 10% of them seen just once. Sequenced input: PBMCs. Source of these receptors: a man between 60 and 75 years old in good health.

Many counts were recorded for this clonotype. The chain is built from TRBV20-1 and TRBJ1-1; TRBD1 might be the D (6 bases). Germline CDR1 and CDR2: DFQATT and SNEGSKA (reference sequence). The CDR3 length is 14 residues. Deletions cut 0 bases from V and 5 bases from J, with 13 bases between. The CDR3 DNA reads TGCAGTGCTAGAGACAGGGGAAAAGGAACTGAAGCTTTCTTT. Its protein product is CSARDRGKGTEAFF.

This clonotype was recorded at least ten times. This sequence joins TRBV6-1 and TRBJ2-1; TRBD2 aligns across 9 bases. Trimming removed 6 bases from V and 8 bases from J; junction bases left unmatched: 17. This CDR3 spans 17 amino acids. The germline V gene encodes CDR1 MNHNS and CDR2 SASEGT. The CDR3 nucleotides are TGTGCCAGCAGCCCCGCTTTTGTTGCGGGAGGGCTCTATGAGCAGTTCTTC. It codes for CASSPAFVAGGLYEQFF.

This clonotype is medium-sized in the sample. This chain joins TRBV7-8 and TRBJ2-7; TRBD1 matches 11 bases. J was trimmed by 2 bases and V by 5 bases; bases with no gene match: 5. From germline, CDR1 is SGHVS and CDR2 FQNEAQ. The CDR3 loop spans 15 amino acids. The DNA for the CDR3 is TGTGCCAGCAGCCTCGGGACAGGGGGTCCCTACGAGCAGTACTTC. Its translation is CASSLGTGGPYEQYF.

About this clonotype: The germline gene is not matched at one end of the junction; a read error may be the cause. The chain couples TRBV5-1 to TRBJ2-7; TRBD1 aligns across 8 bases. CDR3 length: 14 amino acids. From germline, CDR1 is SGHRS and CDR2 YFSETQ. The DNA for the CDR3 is TGCTCCAGCAGCCAGGGACAGGATCGGAACGAGCAGTACTTC. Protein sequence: CSSSQGQDRNEQYF.

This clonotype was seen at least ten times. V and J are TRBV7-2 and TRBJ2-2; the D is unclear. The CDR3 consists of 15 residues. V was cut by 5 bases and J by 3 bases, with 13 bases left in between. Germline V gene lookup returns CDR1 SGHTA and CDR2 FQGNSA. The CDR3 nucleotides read TGTGCCAGCAGCCCCGCATGGGCGGACACCGGGGAGCTGTTTTTT. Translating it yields CASSPAWADTGELFF.

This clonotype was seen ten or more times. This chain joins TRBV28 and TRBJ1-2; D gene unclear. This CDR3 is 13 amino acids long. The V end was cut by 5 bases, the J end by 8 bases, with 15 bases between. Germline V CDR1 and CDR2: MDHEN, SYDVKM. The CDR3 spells CASSLTAIWGYTF. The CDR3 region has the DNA TGTGCCAGCAGTCTAACGGCAATTTGGGGCTACACCTTC.

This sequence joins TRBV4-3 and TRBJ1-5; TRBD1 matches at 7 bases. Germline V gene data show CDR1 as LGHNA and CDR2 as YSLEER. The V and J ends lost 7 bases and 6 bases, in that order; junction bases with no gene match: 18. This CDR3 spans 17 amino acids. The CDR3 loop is CASNQDVTGEGGQPQHF. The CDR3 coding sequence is TGCGCCAGCAATCAAGATGTAACAGGGGAAGGGGGTCAGCCCCAGCATTTT.

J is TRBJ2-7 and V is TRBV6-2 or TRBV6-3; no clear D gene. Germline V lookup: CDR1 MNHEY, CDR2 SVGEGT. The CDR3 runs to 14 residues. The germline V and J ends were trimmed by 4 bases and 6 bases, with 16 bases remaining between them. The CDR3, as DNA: TGTGCCAGCAGTTCGTTGTCAGGTGGATCCGAGCAGTACTTC. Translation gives CASSSLSGGSEQYF.

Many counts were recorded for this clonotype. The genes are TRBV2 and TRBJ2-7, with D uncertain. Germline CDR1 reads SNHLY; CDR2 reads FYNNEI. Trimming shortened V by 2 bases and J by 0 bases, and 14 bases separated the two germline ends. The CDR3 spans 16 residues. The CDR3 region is CASSEWWQQNSYEQYF. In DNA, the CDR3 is TGTGCCAGCAGTGAATGGTGGCAGCAAAACTCCTACGAGCAGTACTTC.

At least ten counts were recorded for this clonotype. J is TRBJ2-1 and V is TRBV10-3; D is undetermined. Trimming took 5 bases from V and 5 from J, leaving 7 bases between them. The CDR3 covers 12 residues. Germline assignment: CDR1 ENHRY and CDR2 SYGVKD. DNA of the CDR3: TGTGCCATCAGTAACACAGACAATGAGCAGTTCTTC. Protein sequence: CAISNTDNEQFF.

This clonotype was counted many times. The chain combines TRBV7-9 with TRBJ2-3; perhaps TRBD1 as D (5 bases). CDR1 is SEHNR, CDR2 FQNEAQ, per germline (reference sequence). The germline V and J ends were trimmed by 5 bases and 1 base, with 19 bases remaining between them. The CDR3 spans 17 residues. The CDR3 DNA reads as TGTGCCAGCAGCCCGCCGAGGTTGGGGCTGGGCACAGATACGCAGTATTTT. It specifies CASSPPRLGLGTDTQYF.

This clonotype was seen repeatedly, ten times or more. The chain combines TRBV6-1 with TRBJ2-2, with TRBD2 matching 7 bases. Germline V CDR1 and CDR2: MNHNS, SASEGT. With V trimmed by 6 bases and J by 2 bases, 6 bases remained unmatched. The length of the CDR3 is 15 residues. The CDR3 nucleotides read TGTGCCAGCAGAGGCGGCGGGGGAAACACCGGGGAGCTGTTTTTT. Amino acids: CASRGGGGNTGELFF.

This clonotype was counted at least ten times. The CDR3 loop reads CASSSPVNTVSGANVLTF. CDR3 coding DNA: TGTGCCAGCAGCTCACCCGTAAATACAGTCTCTGGGGCCAACGTCCTGACTTTC. The chain links TRBV7-9 to TRBJ2-6, with D unclear. The CDR3 has 18 amino acids. Germline CDR1 and CDR2: SEHNR and FQNEAQ (reference sequence). V was shortened by 4 bases and J by 0 bases, with 16 bases between the two germline ends.

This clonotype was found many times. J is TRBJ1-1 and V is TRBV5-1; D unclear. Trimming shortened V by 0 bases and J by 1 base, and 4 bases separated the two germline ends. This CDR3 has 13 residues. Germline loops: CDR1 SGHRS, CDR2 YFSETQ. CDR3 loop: CASSLDQNTEAFF. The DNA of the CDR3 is TGCGCCAGCAGCTTGGACCAGAACACTGAAGCTTTCTTT.

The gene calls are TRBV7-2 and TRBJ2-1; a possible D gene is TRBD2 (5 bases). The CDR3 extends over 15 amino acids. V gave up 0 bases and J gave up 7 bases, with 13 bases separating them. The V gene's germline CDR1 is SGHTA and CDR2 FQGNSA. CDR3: CASSLAEGARNEQFF. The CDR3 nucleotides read TGTGCCAGCAGCTTAGCTGAGGGAGCAAGGAATGAGCAGTTCTTC.

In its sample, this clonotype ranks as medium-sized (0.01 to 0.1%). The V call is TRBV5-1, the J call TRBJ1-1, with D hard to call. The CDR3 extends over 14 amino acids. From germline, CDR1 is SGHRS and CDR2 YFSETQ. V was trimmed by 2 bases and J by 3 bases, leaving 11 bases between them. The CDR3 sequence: CASSFSGRDTEAFF. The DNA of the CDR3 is TGCGCCAGCAGCTTTTCCGGGAGGGACACTGAAGCTTTCTTT.